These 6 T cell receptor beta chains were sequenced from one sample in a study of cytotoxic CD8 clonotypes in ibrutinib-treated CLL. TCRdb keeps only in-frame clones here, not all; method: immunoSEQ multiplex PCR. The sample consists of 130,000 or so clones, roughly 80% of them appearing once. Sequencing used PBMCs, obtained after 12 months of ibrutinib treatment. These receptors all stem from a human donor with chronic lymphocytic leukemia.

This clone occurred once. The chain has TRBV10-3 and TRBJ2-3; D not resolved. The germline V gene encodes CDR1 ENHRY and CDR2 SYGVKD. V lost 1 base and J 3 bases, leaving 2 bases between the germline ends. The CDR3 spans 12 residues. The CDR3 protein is CAISEYTDTQYF. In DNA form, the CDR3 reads TGTGCCATCAGTGAGTATACAGATACGCAGTATTTT.

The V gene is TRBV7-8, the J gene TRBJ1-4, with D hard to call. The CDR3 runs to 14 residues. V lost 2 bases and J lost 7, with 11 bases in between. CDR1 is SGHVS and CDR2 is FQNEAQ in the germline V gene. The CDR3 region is CASSLKLFGEKLFF. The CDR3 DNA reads TGTGCCAGCAGCTTAAAACTTTTCGGTGAAAAACTGTTTTTT.

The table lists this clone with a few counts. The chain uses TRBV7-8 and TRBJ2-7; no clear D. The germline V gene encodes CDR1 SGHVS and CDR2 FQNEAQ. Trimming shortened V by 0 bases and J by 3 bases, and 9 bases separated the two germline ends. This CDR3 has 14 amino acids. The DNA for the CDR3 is TGTGCCAGCAGCTTAGCGAGTACACACTACGAGCAGTACTTC. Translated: CASSLASTHYEQYF.

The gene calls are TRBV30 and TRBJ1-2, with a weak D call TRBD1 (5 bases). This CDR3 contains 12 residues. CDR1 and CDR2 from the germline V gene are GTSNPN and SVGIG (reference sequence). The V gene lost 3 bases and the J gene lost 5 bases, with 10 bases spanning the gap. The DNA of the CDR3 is TGTGCCTGGAGGCAGACAGAATATGGCTACACCTTC. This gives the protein CAWRQTEYGYTF.

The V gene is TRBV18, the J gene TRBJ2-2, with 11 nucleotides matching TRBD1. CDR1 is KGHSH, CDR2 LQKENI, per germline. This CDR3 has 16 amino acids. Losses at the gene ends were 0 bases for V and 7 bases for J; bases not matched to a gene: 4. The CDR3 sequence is CASSPPGQGAIGELFF. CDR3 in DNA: TGTGCCAGCTCACCACCCGGACAGGGGGCGATCGGGGAGCTGTTTTTT.

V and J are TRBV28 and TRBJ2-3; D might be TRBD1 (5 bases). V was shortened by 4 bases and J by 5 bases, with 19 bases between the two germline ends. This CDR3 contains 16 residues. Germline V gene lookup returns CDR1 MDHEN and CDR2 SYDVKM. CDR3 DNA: TGTGCCAGCAGTTATGTGATGGGGCTAGTAGGAGATACGCAGTATTTT. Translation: CASSYVMGLVGDTQYF.